This TCR beta chain comes out of a study of T cell changes during pregnancy in multiple sclerosis. Profiled with immunoSEQ multiplex PCR; TCRdb holds only in-frame clones, not every one. Here the sample spans about 89,000 clones, about 93% being singletons. CDR3 length: 16 residues. Unmatched junction bases numbered 10, after V lost 4 bases and J lost 0 bases. Germline V lookup: CDR1 SGHRS, CDR2 YFSETQ. This chain links TRBV5-1 with TRBJ2-7, with 7 nucleotides matching TRBD1. Material: peripheral blood, obtained in the third trimester of pregnancy. The receptor was derived from a female donor with multiple sclerosis, enrolled in a pregnancy study. Here the CDR3 DNA reads TGCGCCAGCAGCATGCTCGGACAGGCGAGCTCCTACGAGCAGTACTTC. This gives the protein CASSMLGQASSYEQYF.